The rows below give T cell receptor beta chains drawn from one sample of a study of CD4 T cells in relation to SARS-CoV-2 and coronaviruses. These receptors have no identified antigens. Repertoires were generated with immunoSEQ multiplex PCR, while TCRdb's copy carries only in-frame clones and drops some. Here the sample spans 25,000 to 30,000 clones, 70% to 80% being singletons. The sequencing sample was made of CD4+ T cells from PBMCs, cultured in vitro. The receptors originated from a human donor in good health. Each CDR3 is given with its conserved first and last residue. A D gene is named only where the DNA matches it firmly. The size entry is marked missing in some rows and otherwise reads once, few, many or a size class.

clone size,D gene,V gene,J gene,CDR3 protein,CDR3 DNA
NA,NA,TRBV6-5,TRBJ2-3,CASSYQPRTTDTQYF,TGTGCCAGCAGTTATCAACCTAGGACCACAGATACGCAGTATTTT
NA,NA,TRBV9,TRBJ2-1,CASSVRWGSDEQFF,TGTGCCAGCAGCGTTAGGTGGGGGTCTGATGAGCAGTTCTTC
NA,NA,TRBV27,TRBJ2-2,CASSSLNTGELFF,TGTGCCAGCAGTTCCCTTAACACCGGGGAGCTGTTTTTT
few,TRBD1,TRBV5-1,TRBJ2-1,CASSSGPRGSFEQFF,TGCGCCAGCAGCTCGGGTCCCAGGGGGTCGTTTGAGCAGTTCTTC
NA,NA,TRBV7-9,TRBJ2-7,CASSTRGHAGEQYF,TGTGCCAGCAGCACCAGGGGCCATGCAGGCGAGCAGTACTTC
NA,TRBD2,TRBV18,TRBJ2-1,CASSILAGPYNEQFF,TGTGCCAGCTCAATACTAGCGGGGCCCTACAATGAGCAGTTCTTC
NA,TRBD2,TRBV5-1,TRBJ2-2,CASSLTSGNDRELFF,TGCGCCAGCAGCTTGACTAGCGGGAATGACAGGGAGCTGTTTTTT
NA,NA,TRBV18,TRBJ2-1,CASSPPSTGGFNEQFF,TGTGCCAGCTCACCTCCTTCGACAGGAGGGTTTAATGAGCAGTTCTTC
NA,NA,TRBV7-2,TRBJ1-1,CASSLTREAYAFF,TGTGCCAGCAGCTTAACGAGAGAGGCGTATGCTTTCTTT
once,NA,TRBV5-4,TRBJ1-6,CASSFSPDSFSPLHF,TGTGCCAGCAGCTTTTCCCCGGACAGTTTTTCACCCCTCCACTTT
NA,NA,TRBV4-3,TRBJ1-5,CASSQDLRGKGNQPQHF,TGCGCCAGCAGCCAAGATCTACGGGGGAAGGGCAATCAGCCCCAGCATTTT
NA,NA,TRBV11-2,TRBJ2-7,CASSSLRRRGSYEQYF,TGTGCCAGCAGCTCCCTACGTCGGCGGGGAAGCTACGAGCAGTACTTC
NA,NA,TRBV7-2,TRBJ1-4,CASSPNLVGMFANEKLFF,TGTGCCAGCAGTCCTAATCTGGTGGGAATGTTCGCTAATGAAAAACTGTTTTTT
NA,NA,TRBV7-3,TRBJ2-3,CASSLGFVDTQYF,TGTGCCAGCAGCTTAGGGTTTGTAGATACGCAGTATTTT
NA,NA,TRBV23-1,TRBJ1-5,CASSPEGGQNTAQHF,TGCGCCAGCTCGCCGGAGGGGGGCCAGAATACAGCCCAGCATTTT
NA,NA,TRBV19,TRBJ2-3,CASNRLGGDTDTQYF,TGTGCCAGTAACCGATTGGGGGGAGACACAGATACGCAGTATTTT
NA,NA,TRBV6-2/TRBV6-3,TRBJ1-5,CASSYTAQPQHF,TGTGCCAGCAGTTACACGGCTCAGCCCCAGCATTTT
NA,TRBD1,TRBV6-2/TRBV6-3,TRBJ2-5,CASSETQGSGETQYF,TGTGCCAGCAGCGAGACACAGGGGTCAGGAGAGACCCAGTACTTC
NA,NA,TRBV12-3/TRBV12-4,TRBJ1-4,CASSSGEGEKLFF,TGTGCCAGCAGCTCAGGGGAAGGTGAAAAACTGTTTTTT
few,TRBD2,TRBV6-5,TRBJ2-1,CASEKRASGSYEQFF,TGTGCCAGCGAAAAGCGGGCTAGCGGGAGCTATGAGCAGTTCTTC
NA,TRBD1,TRBV9,TRBJ1-4,CASSSSGQGYEKLFF,TGTGCCAGCAGCTCCTCCGGACAGGGGTATGAAAAACTGTTTTTT
NA,NA,TRBV6-5,TRBJ2-7,CASSYSKAGSYEQYF,TGTGCCAGCAGTTACTCGAAGGCAGGATCCTACGAGCAGTACTTC
NA,NA,TRBV6-2/TRBV6-3,TRBJ1-4,CASSLQAGGEKLFF,TGTGCCAGCAGTCTACAGGCCGGGGGTGAAAAACTGTTTTTT
NA,TRBD1,TRBV4-1,TRBJ1-1,CASSLYTGGTEAFF,TGCGCCAGCAGCCTTTATACAGGGGGCACTGAAGCTTTCTTT
NA,NA,TRBV12-5,TRBJ1-5,CASGLLQGGNQPQHF,TGTGCTAGTGGTTTACTGCAGGGAGGCAATCAGCCCCAGCATTTT
NA,NA,TRBV29-1,TRBJ2-5,CSVEGARLQETQYF,TGCAGCGTTGAAGGGGCTAGACTCCAAGAGACCCAGTACTTC
NA,NA,TRBV19,TRBJ2-6,CASSTPWAAGANVLTF,TGTGCCAGTAGTACTCCGTGGGCGGCGGGGGCCAACGTCCTGACTTTC
few,NA,TRBV11-1,TRBJ1-5,CASSLGPGSNQPQHF,TGTGCCAGCAGCTTAGGGCCGGGTAGCAATCAGCCCCAGCATTTT
NA,NA,TRBV11-2,TRBJ2-6,CASSLRAANVLTF,TGTGCCAGCAGCTTGCGAGCGGCCAACGTCCTGACTTTC
NA,NA,TRBV9,TRBJ2-1,CASSEATGLSYNEQFF,TGTGCCAGCAGCGAGGCGACAGGACTCTCCTACAATGAGCAGTTCTTC
NA,NA,TRBV7-9,TRBJ2-7,CASSRDTYSYEQYF,TGTGCCAGCAGCCGGGACACCTACTCCTACGAGCAGTACTTC
NA,NA,TRBV5-1,TRBJ2-1,CASSLPNQPHNEQFF,TGCGCCAGCAGCTTGCCCAACCAGCCTCACAATGAGCAGTTCTTC
NA,TRBD2,TRBV5-5,TRBJ2-1,CASSLDSGSYNEQFF,TGTGCCAGCAGCTTGGATAGCGGGAGCTACAATGAGCAGTTCTTC
NA,TRBD2,TRBV19,TRBJ2-5,CASGRAKETQYF,TGTGCCAGCGGGAGGGCGAAAGAGACCCAGTACTTC
NA,NA,TRBV7-2,TRBJ2-2,CASSLRAAHTGELFF,TGTGCCAGCAGCCTCAGGGCAGCCCACACCGGGGAGCTGTTTTTT
NA,TRBD2,TRBV12-5,TRBJ2-1,CGVSGGGNEQFF,TGTGGGGTGTCGGGAGGGGGTAATGAGCAGTTCTTC
few,TRBD1,TRBV5-5,TRBJ1-2,CASSRPGTGRQDGYTF,TGTGCCAGCAGCCGTCCCGGGACAGGGAGGCAGGACGGCTACACCTTC
NA,NA,TRBV5-1,TRBJ1-2,CASSLVPVGNYGYTF,TGCGCCAGCAGCTTGGTGCCGGTAGGGAACTATGGCTACACCTTC
few,NA,TRBV12-3/TRBV12-4,TRBJ2-7,CASSVIGEQYF,TGTGCCAGCAGTGTAATTGGCGAGCAGTACTTC
few,NA,TRBV20-1,TRBJ2-1,CSVSGTGSYNEQFF,TGCAGTGTTAGTGGGACGGGGTCCTACAATGAGCAGTTCTTC